This record looks at one T cell receptor (beta chain) sequence and its context. The data stem from a study of blood T cell repertoires in COVID-19. Study-wide background: Acute-phase and convalescent COVID-19 samples originated in the United States, Italy and Spain.

Clones were read by immunoSEQ multiplex PCR, and TCRdb kept only the in-frame ones, dropping some. Of roughly 97,000 clones in the sample, roughly nine tenths were seen once. V was clipped by 5 bases and J by 4 bases; unmatched bases: 10. In germline, CDR1 is MDHEN, CDR2 SYDVKM. There are 15 residues in the CDR3. Sequenced sample: peripheral blood. This TCR was sampled from a human donor in a cohort sampled during active COVID-19. The V and J genes are TRBV28 and TRBJ1-2; 7 bases align to TRBD1. The CDR3 DNA follows: TGTGCCAGCAGTCTACCGGGACAGACAACCTATGGCTACACCTTC. This translates into CASSLPGQTTYGYTF.